This T cell receptor beta chain comes out of a study of shared clonotypes between healthy human individuals. Overall study results and limits: Investigators collected only blood, and repertoires in tissues likely differ.

This table comes from immunoSEQ multiplex PCR, and its TCRdb copy is limited to in-frame clones, with some not included. The sample holds about 2.3 million clones; approximately 93% are singletons and the top ten take under 0.45%. As for this clone: The antigen is undetermined.

V lost 1 base and J 8 bases, leaving 8 bases between the germline ends. The CDR3 is 11 amino acids. The V gene's germline CDR1 is SQVTM and CDR2 ANQGSEA. The origin of this receptor is a man aged 18-30 years in good health. Some clones in this sample may be carry-over from other donors' samples. V is TRBV29-1 and J is TRBJ1-2, with TRBD1 as a possible D gene (5 bases). Sequenced: naive CD4+ T cells from PBMCs. The subset is: CD45RA+ positively selected. CDR3 region: CSVEGGGGYTF. CDR3 bases: TGCAGCGTTGAAGGTGGGGGAGGCTACACCTTC.